The clone carrying this T cell receptor (beta chain) was recorded a few times. CDR3 length: 13 residues. From germline, CDR1 is SGHTA and CDR2 FQGNSA. These data come from a study of blood T cells in healthy people across ages. A J-beta primer mix and a sample-barcoded 5' primer were used in a second PCR of roughly 7 to 12 cycles. TCRdb re-called the 5' RACE reads through MiXCR, storing one row per CDR3 protein. Here the sample spans 730,000 or so distinct CDR3 sequences, roughly 41% being singletons. The receptor's source is an older woman in good health. Sequenced input: blood. V is TRBV7-2 and J is TRBJ2-4; possible D gene TRBD1, 5 bases. The assigned J gene may be wrong: the sequence end matches TRBJ2-7 better. DNA for the CDR3: TGTGCCAGCAGCTTAGCGTCAGGGAACGAGCAGTACTTC. Protein: CASSLASGNEQYF.